This passage covers 13 T cell receptor beta chains from one sample sequenced in a study of Ad26.COV2.S vaccination and SARS-CoV-2 variants. Produced via immunoSEQ multiplex PCR; TCRdb's table is partial and in-frame only. The sample has around 270,000 clones, around 88% seen once. Indicated treatment: approximately 18 received Ad26.COV2.S at low or high dose, single or two shots; several received placebo; per-sample allocation not given. Day 63 following the first vaccine or placebo injection was when the samples were taken. This specimen consisted of peripheral blood, obtained in a trial of Ad26.COV2.S vaccine versus placebo. Receptors originate from a person between 18 and 59 years old who received the Ad26.COV2.S COVID-19 vaccine or a placebo.

The chain links TRBV4-3 to TRBJ1-5; 7 bases fit TRBD1. This CDR3 has 16 residues. CDR1 and CDR2 from the germline V gene are LGHNA and YSLEER. J was trimmed by 3 bases and V by 1 base; bases with no gene match: 6. CDR3 sequence reads: CASSQGAGGDNQPQHF. The CDR3 DNA sequence: TGCGCCAGCAGCCAAGGCGCAGGGGGTGACAATCAGCCCCAGCATTTT.

The chain has TRBV3-1 (or the pseudogene TRBV3-2) and TRBJ1-1; 12 bases fit TRBD1. The germline V gene has CDR1 LGHDT and CDR2 YNNKEL (reference sequence). Germline trimming cut 4 bases from V and 1 base from J; bases unmatched to any gene: 4. The CDR3 has 16 amino acids. CDR3 amino acids: CASSRGTGGPNTEAFF. In DNA form, the CDR3 reads TGTGCCAGCAGCCGAGGGACAGGGGGCCCGAACACTGAAGCTTTCTTT.

This sequence joins TRBV5-1 and TRBJ2-3; 9 bases match TRBD2. J gave up 0 bases and V 0 bases, and 5 bases lay outside the gene matches. Per germline, CDR1 SGHRS and CDR2 YFSETQ. CDR3 length: 17 amino acids. The CDR3 sequence is CASSLGLAGPSTDTQYF. Here the CDR3 DNA reads TGCGCCAGCAGCTTGGGTCTAGCGGGACCTAGCACAGATACGCAGTATTTT.

This clone was seen just once. The V gene is TRBV6-1, the J gene TRBJ2-3; the D gene is possibly TRBD2 (6 bases). Between the trimmed V and J ends, which lost 6 bases and 0 bases, there was a span of 16 bases. Germline CDR1 is MNHNS and CDR2 is SASEGT. The CDR3 covers 16 residues. The CDR3 sequence: CASRENPGTSTDTQYF. CDR3 DNA sequence: TGTGCCAGCAGGGAAAACCCCGGGACTAGCACAGATACGCAGTATTTT.

The chain couples TRBV30 to TRBJ1-5; D gene ambiguous. The CDR3 has 13 amino acids. Trimming stripped 4 bases from V and 6 bases from J, with 13 bases between. Per the germline V gene, CDR1 is GTSNPN and CDR2 is SVGIG (reference sequence). As DNA, the CDR3 is TGTGCCTGGAAAGGTGGCGGGAGTCAGCCCCAGCATTTT. Protein product: CAWKGGGSQPQHF. Full variable domain (missing parts from reference TRBV30 and TRBJ1-5): SQTIHQWPATLVQPVGSPLSLECTVEGTSNPNLYWYRQAAGRGLQLLFYSVGIGQISSEVPQNLSASRPQDRQFILSSKKLLLSDSGFYLCAWKGGGSQPQHFGDGTRLSIL.

This chain uses TRBV7-3 with TRBJ2-5; D ambiguous. The V end was cut by 2 bases, the J end by 4 bases, with 8 bases between. Germline CDR1 and CDR2: SGHTA and FQGTGA. The CDR3 is 13 amino acids. DNA of the CDR3: TGTGCCAGCAGCTTAGGGCCCGGAGAGACCCAGTACTTC. Translating gives CASSLGPGETQYF.

The chain links TRBV6-5 to TRBJ1-1; D is possibly TRBD1 (5 bases). Trimming stripped 6 bases from V and 1 base from J, with 12 bases between. Germline V gene sequence: CDR1 MNHEY, CDR2 SVGAGI. The CDR3 sequence is 14 residues long. The CDR3 nucleotides are TGTGCCAGCAGAAGGGACTCACAGAACACTGAAGCTTTCTTT. Its translation: CASRRDSQNTEAFF.

The rearrangement uses TRBV19 and TRBJ2-1; no clear D gene. The CDR3 contains 15 residues. Germline V gene data show CDR1 as LNHDA and CDR2 as SQIVND (reference sequence). Trimming shortened V by 5 bases and J by 1 base, and 12 bases separated the two germline ends. CDR3 region: CASSPTPQSYNEQFF. The CDR3 DNA reads TGTGCCAGTAGTCCCACTCCCCAATCCTACAATGAGCAGTTCTTC.

The chain couples TRBV6-5 to TRBJ1-2, with D possibly being TRBD1 (6 bases). The CDR3 is 14 residues long. Deletions cut 6 bases from V and 4 bases from J, with 15 bases between. Germline V gene lookup returns CDR1 MNHEY and CDR2 SVGAGI. CDR3 DNA: TGTGCCAGCAGCCTCGCCGGGACATCCTATGGCTACACCTTC. Its translation is CASSLAGTSYGYTF.

This chain links TRBV11-2 with TRBJ1-4, with D uncertain. Trimming stripped 1 base from V and 3 bases from J, with 9 bases between. The CDR3 spans 15 residues. The germline CDR1 and CDR2 sequences are SGHAT and FQNNGV. This chain's CDR3 is CASSLVGSPNEKLFF. The CDR3 nucleotides read TGTGCCAGCAGCTTAGTAGGCAGTCCTAATGAAAAACTGTTTTTT.

The genes are TRBV27 and TRBJ2-6; D remains unclear. Trimming removed 6 bases from V and 6 bases from J, with 21 bases in between. Germline CDR1 MNHEY, CDR2 SMNVEV (reference sequence). The CDR3 is 17 amino acids. CDR3 in amino acids: CASSPDRSIYAANVLTF. The CDR3 nucleotides read TGTGCCAGCAGCCCCGACCGCTCTATATATGCGGCCAACGTCCTGACTTTC.

The rearrangement joins TRBV9 to TRBJ2-5; tentative D call: TRBD2 (5 bases). CDR3 length: 13 amino acids. Deletions cut 0 bases from V and 5 bases from J, with 8 bases between. The germline gives CDR1 SGDLS, CDR2 YYNGEE. This CDR3 reads CASSVAGWETQYF. The CDR3 bases are TGTGCCAGCAGCGTAGCGGGGTGGGAGACCCAGTACTTC.

V gene TRBV7-2 combines with J gene TRBJ1-4, with 9 bases fitting TRBD1. V shed 3 bases and J 7 bases; nucleotides not matched to a gene: 3. The CDR3 totals 14 residues. Germline loops: CDR1 SGHTA, CDR2 FQGNSA. The DNA of the CDR3 is TGTGCCAGCAGCTTCGACAGGGGGGGTGAAAAACTGTTTTTT. Its protein product is CASSFDRGGEKLFF.